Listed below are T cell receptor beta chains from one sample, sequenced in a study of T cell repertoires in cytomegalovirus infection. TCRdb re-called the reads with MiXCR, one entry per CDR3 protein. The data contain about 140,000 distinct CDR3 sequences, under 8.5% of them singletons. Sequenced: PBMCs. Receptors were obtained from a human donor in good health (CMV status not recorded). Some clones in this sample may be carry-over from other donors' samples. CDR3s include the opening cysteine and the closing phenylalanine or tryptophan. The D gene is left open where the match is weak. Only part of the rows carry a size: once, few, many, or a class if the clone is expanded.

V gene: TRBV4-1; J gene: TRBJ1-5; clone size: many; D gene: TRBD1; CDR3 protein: CASSQVPGQGGYSNQPQHF; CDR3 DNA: TGCGCCAGCAGCCAAGTTCCGGGACAGGGGGGATATAGCAATCAGCCCCAGCATTTT
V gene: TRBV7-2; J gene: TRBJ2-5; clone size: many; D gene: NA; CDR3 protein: CASSLVLAQRAQETQYF; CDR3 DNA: TGTGCCAGCAGCTTAGTCCTAGCGCAGAGGGCCCAAGAGACCCAGTACTTC
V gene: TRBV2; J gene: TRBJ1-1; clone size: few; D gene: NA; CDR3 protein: CASSELLYTEAFF; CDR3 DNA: TGTGCCAGCAGTGAATTACTGTACACTGAAGCTTTCTTT
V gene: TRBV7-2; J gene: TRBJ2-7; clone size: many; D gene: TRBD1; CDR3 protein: CASSRGQGAYEQYF; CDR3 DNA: TGTGCCAGCAGCAGGGGACAGGGGGCCTACGAGCAGTACTTC
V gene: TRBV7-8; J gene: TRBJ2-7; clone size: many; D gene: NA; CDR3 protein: CASSLGVSTISYEQYF; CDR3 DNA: TGTGCCAGCAGCTTAGGGGTGTCCACCATCTCCTACGAGCAGTACTTC
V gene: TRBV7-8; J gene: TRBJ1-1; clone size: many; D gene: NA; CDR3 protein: CASSLRDYTEAFF; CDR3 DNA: TGTGCCAGCAGCTTACGGGACTACACTGAAGCTTTCTTT
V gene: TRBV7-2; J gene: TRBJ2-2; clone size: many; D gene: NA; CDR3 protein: CASSPLLGGGELFF; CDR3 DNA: TGTGCCAGCAGCCCCCTCCTTGGCGGCGGGGAGCTGTTTTTT
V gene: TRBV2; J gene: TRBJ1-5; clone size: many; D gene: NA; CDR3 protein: CASSERGISNQPQHF; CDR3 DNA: TGTGCCAGCAGTGAACGAGGGATTAGCAATCAGCCCCAGCATTTT
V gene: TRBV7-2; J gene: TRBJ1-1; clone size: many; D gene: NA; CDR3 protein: CATTLHELRQNTEAFF; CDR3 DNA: TGTGCCACTACTCTCCACGAACTCCGGCAGAACACTGAAGCTTTCTTT
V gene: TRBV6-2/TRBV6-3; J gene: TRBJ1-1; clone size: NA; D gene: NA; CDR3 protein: CASSYSRTANTEAFF; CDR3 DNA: TGTGCCAGCAGTTACTCCCGGACAGCGAACACTGAAGCTTTCTTT
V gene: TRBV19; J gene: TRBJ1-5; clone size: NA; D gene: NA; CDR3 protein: CATHIGVSNQPQHF; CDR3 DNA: TGTGCCACTCACATAGGGGTAAGCAATCAGCCCCAGCATTTT
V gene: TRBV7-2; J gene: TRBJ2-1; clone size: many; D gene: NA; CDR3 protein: CASSPGLLQFF; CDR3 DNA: TGTGCCAGCAGCCCAGGACTATTACAGTTCTTC
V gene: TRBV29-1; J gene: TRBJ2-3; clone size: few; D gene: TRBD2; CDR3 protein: CSVVPGTSSTDTQYF; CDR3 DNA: TGCAGCGTTGTTCCCGGGACTAGCAGCACAGATACGCAGTATTTT
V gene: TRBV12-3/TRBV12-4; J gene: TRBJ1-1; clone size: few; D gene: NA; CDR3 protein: CASSRQQNTEAFF; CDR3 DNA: TGTGCCAGCAGTCGACAGCAGAACACTGAAGCTTTCTTT
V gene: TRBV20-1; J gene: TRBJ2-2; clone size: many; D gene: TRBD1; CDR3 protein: CSARESGTGAGELFF; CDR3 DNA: TGCAGTGCTAGAGAATCCGGGACAGGGGCCGGGGAGCTGTTTTTT
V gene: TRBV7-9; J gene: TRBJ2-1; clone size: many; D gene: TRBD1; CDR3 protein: CASRPGQGKDEQFF; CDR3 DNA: TGTGCCAGCAGGCCGGGACAGGGGAAAGATGAGCAGTTCTTC
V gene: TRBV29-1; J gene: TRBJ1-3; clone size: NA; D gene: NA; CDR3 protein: CSVEEVSGNTIYF; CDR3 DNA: TGCAGCGTTGAGGAGGTCTCTGGAAACACCATATATTTT
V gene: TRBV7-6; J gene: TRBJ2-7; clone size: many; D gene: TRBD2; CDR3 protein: CASSSGLAGGEGYEQYF; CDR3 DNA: TGTGCCAGCAGCTCCGGACTAGCGGGGGGCGAGGGGTACGAGCAGTACTTC
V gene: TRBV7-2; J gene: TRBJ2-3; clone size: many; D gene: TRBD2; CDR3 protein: CASSSTGLDTDTQYF; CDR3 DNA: TGTGCCAGCAGCTCCACGGGACTAGACACAGATACGCAGTATTTT
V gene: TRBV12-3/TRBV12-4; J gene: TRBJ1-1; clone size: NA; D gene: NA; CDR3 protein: CASSSHGAGLYGPEAFF; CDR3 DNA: TGTGCCAGCAGTTCCCACGGCGCGGGGCTCTACGGCCCTGAAGCTTTCTTT
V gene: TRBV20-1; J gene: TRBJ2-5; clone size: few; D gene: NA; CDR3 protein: CSASWNGAGTAETQYF; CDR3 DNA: TGCAGTGCTAGTTGGAATGGGGCGGGGACCGCGGAGACCCAGTACTTC
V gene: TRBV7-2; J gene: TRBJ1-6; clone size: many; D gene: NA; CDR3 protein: CASSLEGHLNSPLHF; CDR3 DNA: TGTGCCAGCAGCTTAGAGGGACATTTAAATTCACCCCTCCACTTT
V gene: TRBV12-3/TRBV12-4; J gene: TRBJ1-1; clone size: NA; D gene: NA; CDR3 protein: CASSPGALMNTEAFF; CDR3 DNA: TGTGCCAGCAGCCCGGGAGCCCTCATGAACACTGAAGCTTTCTTT